Below, one T cell receptor beta chain is given with its context. This entry belongs to a study of shared clonotypes between healthy human individuals. This CDR3 is 15 amino acids long. The V gene's germline CDR1 is MDHEN and CDR2 SYDVKM. V lost 3 bases, J lost 2 bases, and 4 bases stayed unmatched. Sorted-subset replicate PCRs used 150 to 250 ng of genomic DNA. This amount corresponded to 30,000 to 35,000 T cell genomes. This table comes from immunoSEQ multiplex PCR, and its TCRdb copy is limited to in-frame clones, with some not included. The table has about 110,000 clones, about 70% seen once; the top ten hold approximately 24%.

The TCR sequence derives from a woman aged 30 to 39 in good health. The source material was memory CD8+ T cells sorted from blood. The subset here: CD45RO+ cells pooled with CCR7-negative TemRA cells. This rearrangement joins TRBV28 to TRBJ2-7, with 10 nucleotides matching TRBD2. CDR3 sequence: CASSFSAGGPYEQYF. The CDR3 DNA reads as TGTGCCAGCAGTTTCTCAGCGGGAGGGCCCTACGAGCAGTACTTC.